This T cell receptor (beta chain) originates from a study of blood T cell repertoires in COVID-19. For the study at large: COVID-19 samples from acute and convalescent phases originated in the United States, Italy and Spain. In each case, the material was cDNA or gDNA derived from T cells, B-cell-depleted T cells, or PBMCs.

Methods used by the authors: Counts of nucleated cells, estimated from reference gene primer amplification, were obtained. The protocol was immunoSEQ multiplex PCR, while the TCRdb copy is restricted to in-frame clones and leaves out a portion. D and trimming were read from the DNA, whereas the V and J calls and clone size are those reported in that table. Of 85,000 to 130,000 clones in the sample, roughly 89% are singletons; the top ten hold approximately 5%. CDR3 length equals 15 residues. V dropped 5 bases and J dropped 7; count of bases not matched to a gene: 8. Per the germline V gene, CDR1 is MNHEY and CDR2 is SVGAGI.

Sequencing input: peripheral blood. The gene calls are TRBV6-5 and TRBJ2-1, with 10 bases lining up with TRBD2. The sequence was collected from a human donor in a cohort sampled during active COVID-19. The CDR3 DNA reads TGTGCCAGCAGTCGTCCGGGACTAGCGTTTAATGAGCAGTTCTTC. Residues: CASSRPGLAFNEQFF.